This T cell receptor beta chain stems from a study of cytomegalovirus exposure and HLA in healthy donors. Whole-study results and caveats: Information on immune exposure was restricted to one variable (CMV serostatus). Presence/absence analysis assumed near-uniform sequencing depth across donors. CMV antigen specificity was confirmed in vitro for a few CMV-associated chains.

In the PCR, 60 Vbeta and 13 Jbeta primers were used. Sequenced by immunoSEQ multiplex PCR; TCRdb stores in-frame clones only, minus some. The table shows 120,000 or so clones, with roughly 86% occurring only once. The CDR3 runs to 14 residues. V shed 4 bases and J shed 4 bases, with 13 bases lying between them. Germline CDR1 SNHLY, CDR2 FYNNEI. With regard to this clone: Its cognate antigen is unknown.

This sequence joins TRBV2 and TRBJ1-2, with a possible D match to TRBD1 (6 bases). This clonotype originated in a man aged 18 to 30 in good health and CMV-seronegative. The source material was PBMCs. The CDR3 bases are TGTGCCAGCAGTGTCCTACAGGGAGCCTATGGCTACACCTTC. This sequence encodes CASSVLQGAYGYTF.